A single sample gave rise to the 13 T cell receptor beta chains below, sequenced in a study of T cell repertoires in cytomegalovirus infection. What these receptors recognize is not known. MiXCR, applied by TCRdb to the reads, yields one record per CDR3 protein. The sample contains roughly 700,000 distinct CDR3 sequences, around 32% of which appear only once. The starting material was cultured PBMCs, obtained from culture after CMV antigen stimulation. Source of these receptors: a human donor in good health (CMV status not recorded). Some clones in this sample may be carry-over from other donors' samples.

This clonotype was detected only a few times. The genes are TRBV7-2 and TRBJ2-7; D unclear. Trimming cost V 4 bases and J 3 bases, with 16 bases left between them. The CDR3 is 15 amino acids. Germline V gene sequence: CDR1 SGHTA, CDR2 FQGNSA. CDR3 sequence: CASSYRHGGYYEQYF. The CDR3 coding sequence is TGTGCCAGCAGCTACCGACACGGCGGCTACTACGAGCAGTACTTC.

This chain links TRBV7-2 with TRBJ2-7, with TRBD1 matching over 7 bases. CDR1 is SGHTA and CDR2 is FQGNSA in the germline V gene. This CDR3 is 17 amino acids long. V trimming: 0 bases; J trimming: 2 bases; junction bases outside the gene matches: 10. CDR3 sequence reads: CASSLARTGRVPYEQYF. CDR3 sequence (DNA): TGTGCCAGCAGCTTAGCTAGGACAGGCCGGGTCCCCTACGAGCAGTACTTC.

This clonotype was detected a few times. CDR3 amino acids: CATQTGENTGELFF. In DNA form, the CDR3 reads TGCGCCACCCAGACAGGGGAGAACACCGGGGAGCTGTTTTTT. The rearrangement joins TRBV5-1 to TRBJ2-2, with 8 nucleotides matching TRBD1. Germline V gives CDR1 SGHRS, CDR2 YFSETQ. V was pared by 9 bases and J by 1 base, with 5 bases of the junction left unmatched. CDR3 length: 14 amino acids.

This clonotype was recorded at least ten times. This sequence joins TRBV7-2 and TRBJ1-3, with 8 bases fitting TRBD1. Germline CDR1 is SGHTA and CDR2 is FQGNSA. This CDR3 region has 16 residues. J lost 3 bases, V lost 4 bases, and 8 bases had no gene match. The DNA of the CDR3 is TGTGCCAGCAGCTATGTGGGGACAGGTGGTGGAAACACCATATATTTT. Translating gives CASSYVGTGGGNTIYF.

This clonotype has just a few counts. The J gene is TRBJ2-5, the V gene TRBV7-6; TRBD2 agrees at 15 bases. Germline assignment: CDR1 SGHVS and CDR2 FNYEAQ. The CDR3 has 16 amino acids. Losses at the gene ends were 5 bases for V and 4 bases for J; bases not matched to a gene: 5. In DNA, the CDR3 is TGTGCCAGCAGCCAAGGACTAGCGGGGGGGTTAGAGACCCAGTACTTC. This translates into CASSQGLAGGLETQYF.

This clonotype was observed a few times. The chain couples TRBV2 to TRBJ2-3; 8 bases agree with TRBD2. This CDR3 is built from 15 residues. Looked up from germline, CDR1 is SNHLY and CDR2 is FYNNEI. The trim removed 2 bases at V and 4 bases at J, leaving 5 bases unmatched. The CDR3 nucleotides read TGTGCCAGCAGTGAATATAGCGGGGCACCAGATACGCAGTATTTT. It is translated as CASSEYSGAPDTQYF.

In this sample, this clonotype turned up a few times. The genes are TRBV7-6 and TRBJ2-5; D is unclear. Looked up from germline, CDR1 is SGHVS and CDR2 is FNYEAQ. Trimming left V 2 bases short and J 5 bases short, with 18 bases between. The CDR3 sequence is 16 residues long. The CDR3 DNA sequence: TGTGCCAGCAGCTTAAGTCAGGTCTCCTCACAGGAGACCCAGTACTTC. Encoded protein: CASSLSQVSSQETQYF.

The chain joins TRBV10-3 to TRBJ1-1; D not resolved. The ends were cut back, 5 bases at V and 4 bases at J, with 11 bases in the middle. The CDR3 covers 13 residues. Germline V gives CDR1 ENHRY, CDR2 SYGVKD. CDR3 nucleotides: TGTGCCATCAGTCTCCAGGAGAGCACTGAAGCTTTCTTT. Amino acid sequence: CAISLQESTEAFF.

This clonotype was seen more than once but under ten times. The chain recombines TRBV4-2 with TRBJ1-2, with no clear D. The germline gives CDR1 LGHNA, CDR2 YNFKEQ. There are 16 residues in the CDR3. Between the trimmed V and J ends, which lost 1 base and 0 bases, there was a span of 12 bases. CDR3 protein: CASSQGLEFPNYGYTF. The CDR3 DNA sequence: TGTGCCAGCAGCCAAGGGTTAGAGTTCCCTAACTATGGCTACACCTTC.

V is TRBV4-1 and J is TRBJ1-4; the D gene is possibly TRBD1 (5 bases). CDR1 and CDR2 from the germline V gene are MGHRA and YSYEKL. Between the trimmed V and J ends, which lost 0 bases and 7 bases, there was a span of 9 bases. The CDR3 covers 14 residues. CDR3 nucleotides: TGCGCCAGCAGCCAAGACAGGAGGGGTGAAAAACTGTTTTTT. Encoded protein: CASSQDRRGEKLFF.

This chain connects TRBV23-1 to TRBJ2-2; 7 bases are a match to TRBD1. TRBV23-1 is labeled an ORF, and its function is uncertain. V was pared by 3 bases and J by 2 bases, with 9 bases of the junction left unmatched. This CDR3 spans 17 amino acids. The CDR3 region is CASSQGPGQRNTGELFF. CDR3 sequence (DNA): TGCGCCAGCAGTCAGGGCCCGGGACAGAGAAACACCGGGGAGCTGTTTTTT.

This rearrangement joins TRBV2 to TRBJ1-1, with 10 bases that match TRBD1. The J segment lost 9 bases and the V segment lost 6 bases, leaving 7 bases of the junction unmatched. This CDR3 is 13 amino acids long. Germline CDR1 reads SNHLY; CDR2 reads FYNNEI. CDR3: CASSLGTGVKAFF. CDR3 coding DNA: TGTGCCAGCAGCCTTGGGACAGGGGTAAAAGCTTTCTTT.

The table lists this clonotype with a few counts. The chain is built from TRBV6-1 and TRBJ1-6, with 9 nucleotides matching TRBD1. Trimming at V came to 4 bases and at J to 10 bases, leaving 11 bases not matched to a gene. Germline assignment: CDR1 MNHNS and CDR2 SASEGT. CDR3 length: 16 amino acids. CDR3 protein: CASSGEQGALRSPLHF. As DNA, the CDR3 is TGTGCCAGCAGTGGTGAACAGGGGGCCTTACGATCACCCCTCCACTTT.